Detailed here is one T cell receptor beta chain. Its antigen target is currently unknown. No much larger clonotype is one base removed from it; base qualities were not supplied. The Qiagen DNeasy kit was used to extract genomic DNA from unsorted PBMCs and from the negatively selected CD4+ and CD8+ fractions. Amplification of TCR beta CDR3 regions was done by immunoSEQ multiplex PCR with primers that anneal to V and J segments. Amplification bias was minimized using a synthetic immune receptor repertoire, and residual bias was removed computationally after sequencing. Processing in the source paper ran as follows. Repertoire diversity was quantified as the Shannon entropy index using custom Python scripts. Unsorted, CD4+ and CD8+ repertoires were analyzed separately, except for combined analyses in which CD4+ and CD8+ sequences were merged in silico. Clonal expansion was defined as at least a 2-fold frequency increase after treatment relative to C1D1, with a pseudocount of 0.5 for undetected baseline clones. Clones with 0 or 1 copy at C1D1 were defined as singleton clones, while clones with 2 or more copies were defined as non-singleton clones. Clones expanded in unsorted samples were annotated as CD4+, CD8+ or unknown by matching protein sequences in sorted samples from the same patient. Diversity changes from C1D1 to C4D1 were tested in paired samples using Wilcoxon tests. As stored in TCRdb, this immuneACCESS dataset retains in-frame rearrangements with V and J assigned. A fraction of the clones does not appear; measured against another copy, unresolved V genes explain less than half of the discrepancy, and the remainder lacks a known reason. Clone size and V and J calls were adopted from that table, with D and trimming inferred from the DNA. The sample contains 75,000 to 100,000 clones, roughly 83% of them found a single time. The top ten clones comprise more than 9% of the sample.

The time point label, as the study defines it: cycle 1 day 1 (C1D1), immediately before nivolumab initiation. All trial patients had relapsed after autologous stem cell transplantation, with cohorts A, B and C differing in prior brentuximab vedotin exposure. The trial cohort included 55 to 60 patients with relapsed/refractory classical Hodgkin lymphoma, and each patient had a best overall response of complete response, partial response or progressive disease. Single-agent nivolumab was administered to trial patients in the multi-cohort phase II CheckMate 205 trial. An independent review committee assessed best overall response using the 2007 International Working Group response criteria. Trial PBMCs were obtained immediately prior to nivolumab initiation (C1D1) and on therapy at cycle 2 day 1 and cycle 4 day 1. Peripheral blood was collected in 8 mL Vacutainer Cell Preparation Tubes, from which PBMCs were isolated by centrifugation and then cryopreserved.

These data belong to a study of PD-1 blockade in classical Hodgkin lymphoma (TCRdb year 2020). About the full investigation: Nivolumab dosing was 3 mg/kg intravenously every 2 weeks, continuing until either disease progression or unacceptable toxicity. A peripheral blood immune signature of response to PD-1 blockade in classical Hodgkin lymphoma was defined using TCR beta sequencing and CyTOF.

V was cut back by 0 bases and J by 4 bases, leaving a gap of 15 bases between them. CDR1 and CDR2, looked up from the germline V gene, are SNHLY and FYNNEI. Counted from cysteine to phenylalanine, this CDR3 has 16 amino acids. The read is trimmed to its CDR3 DNA, 48 bases read in frame from base 1. Results and caveats for the whole study, not just this receptor: CD4+ but not CD8+ TCR diversity rose significantly by C4D1 (p=0.0027 vs p=0.16), most apparent in complete responders (p=0.02). Lower diversity was seen in patients whose nivolumab began less than 1 year after ASCT, and these patients were left out of later analyses so that immune reconstitution would not confound the results. Baseline TCR diversity was reported as lower in newly diagnosed patients than in healthy donors, and lower still in relapsed/refractory patients. Trial patients with a complete response had baseline diversity similar to that of newly diagnosed patients, while partial responders and progressors had significantly lower diversity. The study was limited to a single clinical trial cohort, and causes of repertoire differences, possibly disease activity or prior therapy, remained undefined.

This specimen was peripheral blood mononuclear cells (PBMCs), taken at baseline. In this chain, TRBV2 is recombined with TRBJ1-1; the D gene identity is not certain. The source of this sequence is a human donor with classical Hodgkin lymphoma. The CDR3: CASSEAVSFVGTEAFF. The DNA sequence is given as TGTGCCAGCAGTGAAGCCGTCAGTTTCGTTGGCACTGAAGCTTTCTTT.